The 15 T cell receptor beta chains listed next were all sequenced from one sample in a study of shared clonotypes between healthy human individuals. Some clones are missing from TCRdb's copy, which holds only in-frame ones; the method was immunoSEQ multiplex PCR. The sample carries some 2,000,000 clones, 90% to 97% recorded once. Sequencing used naive CD4+ T cells sorted from blood. Subset meaning: CD45RA+ positively selected. The receptor source for this set is a man aged 18 to 30 in good health.

The chain joins TRBV28 to TRBJ2-7, with D maybe TRBD2 (6 bases). This CDR3 has 12 residues. The germline gives CDR1 MDHEN, CDR2 SYDVKM. V was trimmed by 8 bases and J by 6 bases, leaving 14 bases between them. CDR3 DNA sequence: TGTGCCAGCGTCCCCCCCGGGGGCGAGCAGTACTTC. Its protein product is CASVPPGGEQYF.

The chain combines TRBV27 with TRBJ2-7; tentatively, D is TRBD2 (5 bases). V lost 0 bases and J 0 bases, leaving 9 bases between the germline ends. Germline CDR1 is MNHEY and CDR2 is SMNVEV (reference sequence). This CDR3 contains 15 residues. CDR3 sequence: CASSLSTRGSYEQYF. DNA for the CDR3: TGTGCCAGCAGTTTATCGACTCGGGGCTCCTACGAGCAGTACTTC.

The V gene is TRBV29-1, the J gene TRBJ2-1; TRBD1 matches at 7 bases. Unmatched junction bases numbered 1, after V lost 0 bases and J lost 2 bases. The CDR3 consists of 14 residues. The germline gives CDR1 SQVTM, CDR2 ANQGSEA. CDR3 residues: CSVEEGQPYNEQFF. The CDR3 DNA reads TGCAGCGTTGAAGAGGGACAGCCCTACAATGAGCAGTTCTTC.

V is TRBV2 and J is TRBJ1-1; D remains ambiguous. The germline V gene encodes CDR1 SNHLY and CDR2 FYNNEI. Trimming removed 6 bases at V and 4 bases at J, with 15 bases between. CDR3 length: 14 amino acids. For the CDR3, the DNA is TGTGCCAGCAGGCAGGACCGGTGGAGCACTGAAGCTTTCTTT. It yields the protein CASRQDRWSTEAFF.

The chain uses TRBV27 and TRBJ1-5, with 8 bases matching TRBD1. CDR3 length: 18 amino acids. Germline loops: CDR1 MNHEY, CDR2 SMNVEV (reference sequence). J gave up 0 bases and V 6 bases, and 13 bases lay outside the gene matches. Here the CDR3 DNA reads TGTGCCAGCAGATTCTCCGGGACAGGCCCCTATAGCAATCAGCCCCAGCATTTT. Translated, it gives CASRFSGTGPYSNQPQHF.

The chain is built from TRBV4-1 and TRBJ1-4; the D gene is possibly TRBD1 (5 bases). Germline CDR1 reads MGHRA; CDR2 reads YSYEKL. The CDR3 consists of 16 residues. Trimming pared 1 base from V and 5 bases from J, leaving 14 bases between. CDR3 DNA: TGCGCCAGCAGCCAAGGGGTAATAGGGGAGAATGAAAAACTGTTTTTT. Its protein product is CASSQGVIGENEKLFF.

The CDR3 region has the DNA TGCGCCAGCAGCACCCTGGGGGCAACTGGGGCCAACGTCCTGACTTTC. This gives the protein CASSTLGATGANVLTF. V is TRBV5-1 and J is TRBJ2-6, with D maybe TRBD1 (6 bases). Germline loops: CDR1 SGHRS, CDR2 YFSETQ. CDR3 size: 16 residues. The ends were cut back, 4 bases at V and 2 bases at J, with 13 bases in the middle.

This clone came up a few times. The identical CDR3 is also encoded by other nucleotide sequences in the sample. The chain couples TRBV30 to TRBJ2-4; D may be TRBD1 (5 bases). Between the trimmed V and J ends, which lost 1 base and 4 bases, there was a span of 5 bases. Germline-derived CDR1 and CDR2 are GTSNPN and SVGIG (reference sequence). CDR3 length: 12 amino acids. Here the CDR3 reads CAWSEGKNIQYF. CDR3 nucleotides: TGTGCCTGGAGTGAGGGGAAAAACATTCAGTACTTC.

This chain connects TRBV6-5 to TRBJ1-2, with D possibly matching TRBD1 (5 bases). Germline CDR1 reads MNHEY; CDR2 reads SVGAGI. The V end lost 2 bases, the J end lost 8 bases, and 12 bases lay between the germline ends. This CDR3 is built from 13 residues. CDR3 region: CASSYTGGKGYTF. DNA of the CDR3: TGTGCCAGCAGTTACACGGGGGGGAAGGGCTACACCTTC.

The gene calls are TRBV28 and TRBJ2-2, with D maybe TRBD1 (5 bases). V was pared by 8 bases and J by 0 bases, with 13 bases between. The CDR3 is made up of 15 amino acids. Germline-derived CDR1 and CDR2 are MDHEN and SYDVKM. Here the CDR3 DNA reads TGTGCCAGCTGGAGTGGACAAGCGAACACCGGGGAGCTGTTTTTT. It encodes CASWSGQANTGELFF.

The chain has TRBV7-8 and TRBJ1-3, with D perhaps matching TRBD1 (6 bases). Germline V gives CDR1 SGHVS, CDR2 FQNEAQ. CDR3 length: 18 residues. Trimming shortened V by 0 bases and J by 0 bases, and 15 bases separated the two germline ends. The CDR3 coding sequence is TGTGCCAGCAGCTTAGCGTCCCGGGACACGAGCTCTGGAAACACCATATATTTT. Protein sequence: CASSLASRDTSSGNTIYF.

The V and J genes are TRBV28 and TRBJ2-3; 10 nucleotides agree with TRBD1. The germline gives CDR1 MDHEN, CDR2 SYDVKM. With 7 bases clipped from V and 8 bases from J, the junction kept 18 bases outside the gene matches. The CDR3 length is 17 residues. The DNA of the CDR3 is TGTGCCAGCAACGTACCCGGGACAGGGGTGTCCAATGGTACGCAGTATTTT. Translated, it gives CASNVPGTGVSNGTQYF.

The CDR3 DNA sequence: TGTGCCAGCAGCCGGCCCGGGACGGGTAATTCACCCCTCCACTTT. This codes for CASSRPGTGNSPLHF. The chain is built from TRBV7-9 and TRBJ1-6; D might be TRBD1 (5 bases). Germline V lookup: CDR1 SEHNR, CDR2 FQNEAQ (reference sequence). The ends were cut back, 5 bases at V and 6 bases at J, with 14 bases in the middle. This CDR3 region has 15 residues.

CDR3 nucleotide sequence: TGTGCCAGCAGCTTAGGTCGCCGCTTTACCACAGATACGCAGTATTTT. Protein product: CASSLGRRFTTDTQYF. The V and J genes are TRBV11-2 and TRBJ2-3; D ambiguous. The germline gives CDR1 SGHAT, CDR2 FQNNGV. The CDR3 totals 16 residues. The V gene lost 1 base and the J gene lost 2 bases, with 13 bases spanning the gap.

This chain uses TRBV30 with TRBJ2-4; 7 bases map to TRBD1. V shed 5 bases, J shed 8 bases, and the junction held 6 bases outside the gene matches. Looked up from germline, CDR1 is GTSNPN and CDR2 is SVGIG (reference sequence). The CDR3 is made up of 12 amino acids. The CDR3 protein is CAWADRVDIQYF. CDR3 bases: TGTGCCTGGGCCGACAGGGTGGACATTCAGTACTTC.